A single sample gave rise to the 25 T cell receptor beta chains below, sequenced in a study of blood T cells in healthy people across ages. A J-beta primer mix and a sample-barcoded 5' primer were used in a second PCR of about 7 to 12 cycles. Each CDR3 protein is one row after TCRdb ran MiXCR on the 5' RACE reads. This sample carries some 900,000 distinct CDR3 sequences, roughly 26% of them seen once, and the ten largest clones take approximately 15%. Input material: blood. These receptors originate from a woman aged 80 or over in good health.

This clonotype was counted between two and nine times. The V call is TRBV3-1, the J call TRBJ1-1, with a weak D call TRBD1 (5 bases). The CDR3 contains 11 residues. CDR1 and CDR2 from the germline V gene are LGHDT and YNNKEL (reference sequence). The V end was cut by 6 bases, the J end by 9 bases, with 11 bases between. The CDR3 loop reads CASRRTDKAFF. The CDR3 DNA reads TGTGCCAGCAGACGGACGGACAAAGCTTTCTTT.

The chain has TRBV30 and TRBJ1-1; D is uncertain. CDR3 size: 13 residues. Germline CDR1 reads GTSNPN; CDR2 reads SVGIG (reference sequence). The V gene lost 3 bases and the J gene lost 1 base, with 9 bases spanning the gap. CDR3 in amino acids: CAWSEQANTEAFF. CDR3 bases: TGTGCCTGGAGCGAGCAGGCGAACACTGAAGCTTTCTTT.

The genes are TRBV5-1 and TRBJ2-2; D is undetermined. With 2 bases removed from V and 4 bases from J, the gap between germline ends came to 9 bases. Germline CDR1 is SGHRS and CDR2 is YFSETQ. The CDR3 spans 14 residues. The CDR3 nucleotides read TGCGCCAGCAGCTTTCAAGACTCCACCGGGGAGCTGTTTTTT. This codes for CASSFQDSTGELFF. The complete variable domain, with remaining parts taken from reference TRBV5-1 and TRBJ2-2, reads KAGVTQTPRYLIKTRGQQVTLSCSPISGHRSVSWYQQTPGQGLQFLFEYFSETQRNKGNFPGRFSGRQFSNSRSEMNVSTLELGDSALYLCASSFQDSTGELFFGEGSRLTVL.

This clonotype was recorded at least ten times. The CDR3 coding sequence is TGTGCCAGCAGTTTAAGGCAGGGGACGTTCTCTGGGGCCAACGTCCTGACTTTC. Translating it yields CASSLRQGTFSGANVLTF. The chain carries TRBV27 and TRBJ2-6; perhaps TRBD1 as D (6 bases). Germline CDR1 and CDR2: MNHEY and SMNVEV (reference sequence). Trimming removed 2 bases from V and 0 bases from J, with 14 bases in between. The CDR3 contains 18 residues.

This clonotype has ten or more counts. The V call is TRBV7-9, the J call TRBJ2-3, with D perhaps TRBD1 (6 bases). This CDR3 has 16 residues. Per germline, CDR1 SEHNR and CDR2 FQNEAQ (reference sequence). V was cut by 1 base and J by 4 bases, with 15 bases left in between. The CDR3 here is CASSLGRTDRADTQYF. Written as DNA, the CDR3 is TGTGCCAGCAGCTTAGGCAGGACAGATAGGGCAGATACGCAGTATTTT.

Comments on this clonotype: Just one base apart from a much larger clone, this may be a read error. J is TRBJ2-1 and V is TRBV14, with 8 nucleotides matching TRBD2. V shed 2 bases, J shed 12 bases, and the junction held 9 bases outside the gene matches. Per germline, CDR1 SGHDN and CDR2 FVKESK. The CDR3 spans 14 residues. The CDR3 nucleotides are TGTGCCAGCAGCCAACCGGGGGGGGCCTATGGGCAGTTCTTC. This gives the protein CASSQPGGAYGQFF.

The chain links TRBV6-5 to TRBJ2-3; D not certain. Per the germline V gene, CDR1 is MNHEY and CDR2 is SVGAGI. Trimming took 0 bases from V and 0 from J, leaving 4 bases between them. The CDR3 runs 14 residues. CDR3 bases: TGTGCCAGCAGTTACTCGATTAGCACAGATACGCAGTATTTT. It is translated as CASSYSISTDTQYF.

The V and J genes are TRBV12-3 or TRBV12-4 and TRBJ2-3; D is possibly TRBD2 (8 bases). The germline V and J ends were trimmed by 6 bases and 6 bases, with 22 bases remaining between them. The CDR3 is made up of 16 amino acids. The CDR3 nucleotides read TGTGCCAGCAGCCCCGGATCCAGCGGGGGACAGGATACGCAGTATTTT. It is translated as CASSPGSSGGQDTQYF.

The chain links TRBV29-1 to TRBJ2-1, with 9 bases fitting TRBD1. CDR1 and CDR2 (germline): SQVTM, ANQGSEA. Germline trimming cut 5 bases from V and 7 bases from J; bases unmatched to any gene: 6. The CDR3 has 13 amino acids. CDR3 bases: TGCAGCGTTTGGGGACAGGGAAGGAATGAGCAGTTCTTC. It codes for CSVWGQGRNEQFF.

The rearrangement links TRBV6-2 or TRBV6-3 to TRBJ1-5, with D uncertain. This CDR3 spans 10 amino acids. Germline-derived CDR1 and CDR2 are MNHEY and SVGEGT. The V gene lost 7 bases and the J gene lost 7 bases, with 5 bases spanning the gap. CDR3: CASNRQPQHF. The DNA for the CDR3 is TGTGCCAGCAATCGCCAGCCCCAGCATTTT.

This clonotype was recorded many times. V and J are TRBV5-6 and TRBJ2-7; no clear D. CDR1 SGHDT and CDR2 YYEEEE come from the germline V gene. The V and J ends lost 0 bases and 2 bases respectively, with 12 bases between them. The CDR3 consists of 15 residues. CDR3 DNA sequence: TGTGCCAGCAGCTTGGGATTGGGCAGTACCTACGAGCAGTACTTC. Translation gives CASSLGLGSTYEQYF.

This clonotype has just one count. This may be a read error: a much more frequent sequence differs by one nucleotide. The V gene is TRBV7-8, the J gene TRBJ2-5; the D gene is possibly TRBD1 (5 bases). This CDR3 spans 15 amino acids. V shed 5 bases and J shed 2 bases, with 15 bases lying between them. The germline V gene encodes CDR1 SGHVS and CDR2 FQNEAQ. The DNA of the CDR3 is TGTGCCAGCAGCCCCGAGACAGCAATACAAGAGACCCAGTACTTC. As protein: CASSPETAIQETQYF.

This clonotype was recorded a few times. This may be a read error: a much more frequent sequence differs by one nucleotide. The rearrangement links TRBV7-9 to TRBJ2-1; 12 nucleotides agree with TRBD2. The CDR3 consists of 17 residues. Trimming removed 3 bases from V and 10 bases from J; junction bases left unmatched: 13. Germline V gene data show CDR1 as SEHNR and CDR2 as FQNEAQ (reference sequence). Written as DNA, the CDR3 is TGTGCCAGCAGCTTTGGGGCTAGCGGGGGGGCCAAAGACGAGCAGTTCTTC. Protein sequence: CASSFGASGGAKDEQFF.

On this clonotype: At one boundary the junction diverges from the germline segment, which might be a read error. The rearrangement uses TRBV7-2 and TRBJ1-2; D is uncertain. The V gene's germline CDR1 is SGHTA and CDR2 FQGNSA. The CDR3 contains 15 residues. CDR3 nucleotide sequence: TGTGCCAGCAGCTCGATCGGGATCCGACTCTATGGCTGCACCTTC. Translating it yields CASSSIGIRLYGCTF.

V gene TRBV11-2 combines with J gene TRBJ2-3, with D uncertain. Germline CDR1 and CDR2: SGHAT and FQNNGV. V was pared by 10 bases and J by 5 bases, with 16 bases between. The CDR3 spans 13 residues. CDR3 loop: CAISESVRDTQYF. The CDR3 DNA sequence: TGTGCCATCAGTGAGTCGGTACGAGATACGCAGTATTTT.

Many counts were recorded for this clonotype. The chain recombines TRBV7-2 with TRBJ2-1; D tentatively fits TRBD1 or TRBD2 (6 bases each). V lost 4 bases and J lost 10, with 14 bases in between. This CDR3 has 13 amino acids. CDR1 and CDR2 (germline): SGHTA, FQGNSA. This CDR3 is CASSSILGGEQFF. Here the CDR3 DNA reads TGTGCCAGCAGCTCAATACTAGGGGGGGAGCAGTTCTTC.

This clonotype was recorded many times. Mismatch with germline at one junction end may stem from a read error. The chain combines TRBV15 with TRBJ2-3; D gene unclear. Looked up from germline, CDR1 is LNHNV and CDR2 is YYDKDF (reference sequence). The CDR3 loop spans 14 amino acids. The CDR3 sequence is CATSRPVSRDTQYF. Written as DNA, the CDR3 is TGTGCCACCAGCAGACCCGTGAGCAGAGATACGCAGTATTTT.

This clonotype was detected ten times or more. This chain connects TRBV7-9 to TRBJ1-2; no clear D. The CDR3 is made up of 13 amino acids. The germline V gene encodes CDR1 SEHNR and CDR2 FQNEAQ (reference sequence). V lost 5 bases and J lost 3, with 10 bases in between. The CDR3 nucleotides are TGTGCCAGCAGCCTAATGGCAGACTATGGCTACACCTTC. The encoded protein is CASSLMADYGYTF.

V usage is TRBV24-1 and J usage is TRBJ1-5; tentatively, D is TRBD1 (5 bases). The CDR3 covers 13 residues. Germline lookup yields CDR1 KGHDR and CDR2 SFDVKD. V was clipped by 5 bases and J by 6 bases, with 10 bases between them. This CDR3 is CATSGDEGQPQHF. DNA of the CDR3: TGTGCCACCAGTGGGGACGAGGGTCAGCCCCAGCATTTT.

The chain recombines TRBV20-1 with TRBJ1-5; TRBD1 might be the D (5 bases). V shed 5 bases and J shed 7 bases, with 15 bases lying between them. CDR1 and CDR2 (germline): DFQATT, SNEGSKA (reference sequence). There are 13 residues in the CDR3. This chain's CDR3 is CSAGRGDRQPQHF. The CDR3 coding sequence is TGCAGTGCTGGGCGGGGGGATAGGCAGCCCCAGCATTTT.

The V call is TRBV6-5, the J call TRBJ2-5; perhaps TRBD2 as D (5 bases). V was shortened by 0 bases and J by 2 bases, with 10 bases between the two germline ends. CDR1 is MNHEY and CDR2 is SVGAGI in the germline V gene. The CDR3 runs 15 residues. The CDR3 nucleotides read TGTGCCAGCAGTTACTCGAGGGCACAGCAAGAGACCCAGTACTTC. This codes for CASSYSRAQQETQYF.

This clonotype showed up many times. This chain uses TRBV6-5 with TRBJ2-7; 10 nucleotides agree with TRBD1. The CDR3 length is 15 residues. CDR1 and CDR2 (germline): MNHEY, SVGAGI. V shed 6 bases, J shed 6 bases, and the junction held 11 bases outside the gene matches. The CDR3 nucleotides read TGTGCCAGCAGCCTGGGACAGGGGTGGGACAGCGAGCAGTACTTC. Encoded protein: CASSLGQGWDSEQYF.

Comment on this clonotype: Sequence at one end of the junction differs from germline and may be a read error. The rearrangement joins TRBV7-9 to TRBJ1-2; D call uncertain. Germline CDR1 reads SEHNR; CDR2 reads FQNEAQ (reference sequence). CDR3 size: 13 residues. The chain's CDR3 is CAGSLKPLTGYTF. The CDR3 DNA reads TGTGCCGGCAGCTTAAAGCCATTGACTGGCTACACCTTC.

As for this clonotype: The junction and the germline gene differ at one end; a read error may be behind it. This chain uses TRBV5-1 with TRBJ2-7, with a possible D match to TRBD1 (5 bases). Germline assignment: CDR1 SGHRS and CDR2 YFSETQ. The CDR3 is 13 amino acids. The CDR3 spells CVSSSRTTYEQYF. The DNA for the CDR3 is TGCGTCAGCAGCTCCCGGACAACCTACGAGCAGTACTTC.

Of note for this clonotype: A much larger clone differs by one base, so this may be a read error. The rearrangement uses TRBV7-2 and TRBJ2-3; D is possibly TRBD1 (6 bases). Germline V gives CDR1 SGHTA, CDR2 FQGNSA. The CDR3 length is 16 residues. Trimming pared 5 bases from V and 0 bases from J, leaving 15 bases between. The CDR3, as DNA: TGTGCCAGCAGCCTCGTGGGGGCCCGGAGCACAGATACGCAGTATTTT. As protein: CASSLVGARSTDTQYF.